This TCR beta chain came from a study of molecular identifiers for immune sequencing clone quantification. As CD8+CD4-CCR7+CD45RA+ cells, naive CD8 T cells were sorted. In its sample, this clonotype ranks as medium-sized. The target antigen is unknown. TCRdb used MiXCR to reprocess the PCR reads, holding one entry per CDR3 protein. This table has tens of thousands of distinct CDR3 sequences, approximately 17% appearing once. Study-wide results and limits: Naive cells had under 1% of molecules in clones above 20 RNA copies, effectors over 97%.

This CDR3 comprises 15 residues. V dropped 0 bases and J dropped 8; count of bases not matched to a gene: 6. In germline, CDR1 is DFQATT, CDR2 SNEGSKA (reference sequence). The V gene is TRBV20-1, the J gene TRBJ2-1; 11 bases align to TRBD2. The TCR originated in a human donor in good health. Some libraries in this study had Jurkat cell RNA spiked in. The specimen was naive CD8+ T cells from blood, with Jurkat cell RNA spiked in. Subset noted: FACS-sorted CD8+CD4-CCR7+CD45RA+ naive T cells. CDR3 nucleotides: TGCAGTGCTAGAGAACTAGCGGGAGCCGTCCATGAGCAGTTCTTC. It codes for CSARELAGAVHEQFF.